This is a list of T cell receptor beta chains from one sample in a study of blood T cells in healthy people across ages. TCRdb independently ran MiXCR on the 5' RACE reads; one entry per CDR3 protein. The sample has around 800,000 distinct CDR3 sequences; about half are singletons. The sequenced material came from blood. The source is an elderly man in good health. Each CDR3 is given with its conserved first and last residue. A D gene is named only where the DNA matches it firmly. Clone size is given for some rows only: seen once, a few or many times, or a class if the clone is expanded.

J gene: TRBJ2-2
V gene: TRBV29-1
clone size: few
D gene: TRBD1
CDR3 protein: CSVAGGETPSNTGELFF
CDR3 DNA: TGCAGCGTCGCAGGGGGCGAGACTCCCTCGAACACCGGGGAGCTGTTTTTT

J gene: TRBJ2-1
V gene: TRBV5-1
clone size: few
D gene: NA
CDR3 protein: CASSRGTGNYNEQFF
CDR3 DNA: TGCGCCAGCAGCCGTGGGACTGGAAACTACAATGAGCAGTTCTTC

J gene: TRBJ1-6
V gene: TRBV5-1
clone size: NA
D gene: NA
CDR3 protein: CASSRDGRMYSPLHF
CDR3 DNA: TGCGCCAGCAGCCGGGACGGCCGTATGTATTCACCCCTCCACTTT

J gene: TRBJ2-7
V gene: TRBV5-1
clone size: NA
D gene: TRBD1
CDR3 protein: CASSVSGTGGYEQYF
CDR3 DNA: TGCGCCAGCAGCGTCTCCGGGACAGGGGGCTACGAGCAGTACTTC

J gene: TRBJ1-4
V gene: TRBV3-1
clone size: once
D gene: NA
CDR3 protein: CASSQDPTGTNEKLFF
CDR3 DNA: TGTGCCAGCAGCCAAGACCCGACAGGAACTAATGAAAAACTGTTTTTT

J gene: TRBJ1-5
V gene: TRBV12-3/TRBV12-4
clone size: few
D gene: NA
CDR3 protein: CASRPGQSNQPQHF
CDR3 DNA: TGTGCCAGCAGACCTGGACAGAGCAATCAGCCCCAGCATTTT

J gene: TRBJ2-3
V gene: TRBV5-1
clone size: few
D gene: TRBD1
CDR3 protein: CASSFPGQGTDTQYF
CDR3 DNA: TGCGCCAGCAGCTTTCCGGGACAGGGCACAGATACGCAGTATTTT

J gene: TRBJ2-6
V gene: TRBV24-1
clone size: NA
D gene: TRBD1
CDR3 protein: CATSDRGQEEAGANVLTF
CDR3 DNA: TGTGCCACCAGTGACCGGGGACAGGAAGAAGCTGGGGCCAACGTCCTGACTTTC

J gene: TRBJ2-7
V gene: TRBV30
clone size: NA
D gene: TRBD1
CDR3 protein: CAWSGGTGGSYEQYF
CDR3 DNA: TGTGCCTGGAGTGGGGGGACAGGGGGCTCCTACGAGCAGTACTTC

J gene: TRBJ2-2
V gene: TRBV29-1
clone size: NA
D gene: NA
CDR3 protein: CSDSKNTGELFF
CDR3 DNA: TGCAGCGACTCGAAGAACACCGGGGAGCTGTTTTTT

J gene: TRBJ2-1
V gene: TRBV10-3
clone size: many
D gene: TRBD1
CDR3 protein: CAISPQGAGWGNEQFF
CDR3 DNA: TGTGCCATCAGCCCTCAGGGGGCGGGATGGGGGAATGAGCAGTTCTTC

J gene: TRBJ2-3
V gene: TRBV7-2
clone size: many
D gene: NA
CDR3 protein: CASSLAVNSDTQYF
CDR3 DNA: TGTGCCAGCAGCTTAGCCGTGAACTCAGATACGCAGTATTTT

J gene: TRBJ2-7
V gene: TRBV18
clone size: NA
D gene: NA
CDR3 protein: CASSPGQPRSYEQYF
CDR3 DNA: TGTGCCAGCTCACCAGGGCAGCCCCGTTCCTACGAGCAGTACTTC

J gene: TRBJ2-7
V gene: TRBV7-2
clone size: NA
D gene: NA
CDR3 protein: CASSFGLIYEQYF
CDR3 DNA: TGTGCCAGCAGCTTTGGGTTGATATACGAGCAGTACTTC

J gene: TRBJ2-7
V gene: TRBV12-3/TRBV12-4
clone size: NA
D gene: NA
CDR3 protein: CASSTNTRTFAEQYF
CDR3 DNA: TGTGCCAGCTCGACCAACACTAGAACCTTCGCCGAGCAGTACTTC

J gene: TRBJ2-7
V gene: TRBV7-2
clone size: NA
D gene: NA
CDR3 protein: CASSPAGVSPYEQYF
CDR3 DNA: TGTGCCAGCAGCCCCGCTGGGGTATCCCCCTACGAGCAGTACTTC

J gene: TRBJ1-5
V gene: TRBV12-3/TRBV12-4
clone size: few
D gene: TRBD1
CDR3 protein: CASSFGTGDNQPQHF
CDR3 DNA: TGTGCCAGCAGTTTTGGGACAGGGGACAATCAGCCCCAGCATTTT

J gene: TRBJ1-2
V gene: TRBV9
clone size: few
D gene: TRBD1
CDR3 protein: CASSVQGGRARTGYTF
CDR3 DNA: TGTGCCAGCAGCGTCCAGGGGGGCAGAGCGCGTACGGGCTACACCTTC

J gene: TRBJ2-1
V gene: TRBV20-1
clone size: NA
D gene: NA
CDR3 protein: CSATGTQTHYNEQFF
CDR3 DNA: TGCAGTGCTACCGGGACACAAACGCACTACAATGAGCAGTTCTTC

J gene: TRBJ2-7
V gene: TRBV12-3/TRBV12-4
clone size: many
D gene: TRBD2
CDR3 protein: CASRPASGSSYEQYF
CDR3 DNA: TGTGCCAGCAGACCCGCTAGCGGGAGCTCCTACGAGCAGTACTTC

J gene: TRBJ2-7
V gene: TRBV13
clone size: few
D gene: NA
CDR3 protein: CASSPWGDEQYF
CDR3 DNA: TGTGCCAGCAGCCCCTGGGGGGACGAGCAGTACTTC

J gene: TRBJ2-7
V gene: TRBV20-1
clone size: few
D gene: TRBD1
CDR3 protein: CSARRDRGPYEQYF
CDR3 DNA: TGCAGTGCTAGAAGGGACAGGGGGCCCTACGAGCAGTACTTC

J gene: TRBJ2-7
V gene: TRBV29-1
clone size: NA
D gene: NA
CDR3 protein: CSVEDPLSYEQYF
CDR3 DNA: TGCAGCGTTGAAGATCCCTTATCCTACGAGCAGTACTTC

J gene: TRBJ1-5
V gene: TRBV5-1
clone size: NA
D gene: TRBD1
CDR3 protein: CASTKARGSNQPQHF
CDR3 DNA: TGCGCCAGCACCAAAGCCAGGGGGAGCAATCAGCCCCAGCATTTT

J gene: TRBJ2-1
V gene: TRBV29-1
clone size: many
D gene: TRBD1
CDR3 protein: CSGDSIYNEQFF
CDR3 DNA: TGCAGCGGGGACAGTATCTACAATGAGCAGTTCTTC

J gene: TRBJ2-1
V gene: TRBV30
clone size: NA
D gene: NA
CDR3 protein: CAWQTGTRVSDEQFF
CDR3 DNA: TGTGCCTGGCAAACCGGGACTCGGGTTTCCGATGAGCAGTTCTTC

J gene: TRBJ2-7
V gene: TRBV10-3
clone size: NA
D gene: TRBD2
CDR3 protein: CAISEPTSPGPEQYF
CDR3 DNA: TGTGCCATCAGTGAGCCGACTAGCCCCGGTCCCGAGCAGTACTTC

J gene: TRBJ2-6
V gene: TRBV7-9
clone size: many
D gene: TRBD2
CDR3 protein: CASSYLAGGISGANVLTF
CDR3 DNA: TGTGCCAGCAGCTACCTAGCGGGAGGAATCTCTGGGGCCAACGTCCTGACTTTC

J gene: TRBJ1-6
V gene: TRBV27
clone size: NA
D gene: NA
CDR3 protein: CASSFQMPKTFGSPLHF
CDR3 DNA: TGTGCCAGCAGTTTTCAAATGCCGAAAACTTTTGGGTCACCCCTCCACTTT

J gene: TRBJ2-2
V gene: TRBV5-5
clone size: once
D gene: TRBD2
CDR3 protein: CASSLNLAGANTGELFF
CDR3 DNA: TGTGCCAGCAGTCTTAACTTAGCGGGAGCGAACACCGGGGAGCTGTTTTTT

J gene: TRBJ1-2
V gene: TRBV4-1
clone size: NA
D gene: NA
CDR3 protein: CASSPQDSYGYTF
CDR3 DNA: TGCGCCAGCAGCCCCCAAGACAGCTATGGCTACACCTTC

J gene: TRBJ2-1
V gene: TRBV5-6
clone size: many
D gene: NA
CDR3 protein: CASSRPGPLSLYNEQFF
CDR3 DNA: TGTGCCAGCAGCCGTCCGGGACCCCTCTCGCTATACAATGAGCAGTTCTTC

J gene: TRBJ2-6
V gene: TRBV27
clone size: many
D gene: NA
CDR3 protein: CASRTPSSGANVLTF
CDR3 DNA: TGTGCCAGCAGGACGCCTAGCTCTGGGGCCAACGTCCTGACTTTC

J gene: TRBJ2-3
V gene: TRBV3-1
clone size: NA
D gene: NA
CDR3 protein: CASSHGAGLTDTQYF
CDR3 DNA: TGTGCCAGCAGCCACGGGGCGGGACTCACAGATACGCAGTATTTT

J gene: TRBJ2-7
V gene: TRBV20-1
clone size: few
D gene: TRBD1
CDR3 protein: CSARVGTGGSYEQYF
CDR3 DNA: TGCAGTGCTAGAGTAGGCACAGGGGGGAGCTACGAGCAGTACTTC

J gene: TRBJ2-1
V gene: TRBV5-1
clone size: few
D gene: NA
CDR3 protein: CASSLVSGAYNEQFF
CDR3 DNA: TGCGCCAGCAGCTTGGTATCCGGGGCCTACAATGAGCAGTTCTTC

J gene: TRBJ2-1
V gene: TRBV20-1
clone size: few
D gene: TRBD2
CDR3 protein: CSAKRIRVSGRYNEQFF
CDR3 DNA: TGCAGTGCTAAGAGAATCCGAGTTAGCGGGCGATACAATGAGCAGTTCTTC

J gene: TRBJ2-3
V gene: TRBV20-1
clone size: NA
D gene: TRBD2
CDR3 protein: CSARELAGINTQYF
CDR3 DNA: TGCAGTGCTAGGGAGCTAGCGGGAATAAATACGCAGTATTTT

J gene: TRBJ2-4
V gene: TRBV6-2/TRBV6-3
clone size: few
D gene: TRBD1
CDR3 protein: CASSYSNTGTANIQYF
CDR3 DNA: TGTGCCAGCAGTTACTCCAATACCGGGACAGCTAACATTCAGTACTTC

J gene: TRBJ2-1
V gene: TRBV2
clone size: NA
D gene: NA
CDR3 protein: CAAKDSLGGGEQFF
CDR3 DNA: TGTGCCGCCAAGGACAGCCTAGGCGGGGGTGAGCAGTTCTTC

J gene: TRBJ2-1
V gene: TRBV11-2
clone size: NA
D gene: NA
CDR3 protein: CASSLWDNYNEQFF
CDR3 DNA: TGTGCCAGCAGCCTATGGGACAACTACAATGAGCAGTTCTTC

J gene: TRBJ1-4
V gene: TRBV29-1
clone size: few
D gene: TRBD1
CDR3 protein: CSARDRAGEKLFF
CDR3 DNA: TGCAGCGCCCGGGACAGGGCTGGTGAAAAACTGTTTTTT

J gene: TRBJ2-1
V gene: TRBV6-6
clone size: NA
D gene: TRBD1
CDR3 protein: CASSFGQGVYNEQFF
CDR3 DNA: TGTGCCAGCAGTTTCGGACAGGGGGTCTACAATGAGCAGTTCTTC

J gene: TRBJ2-7
V gene: TRBV7-2
clone size: NA
D gene: TRBD2
CDR3 protein: CASSFSGKTYEQYF
CDR3 DNA: TGTGCCAGCAGCTTTAGCGGGAAAACCTACGAGCAGTACTTC

J gene: TRBJ1-2
V gene: TRBV29-1
clone size: NA
D gene: NA
CDR3 protein: CSVEDRLDGYTF
CDR3 DNA: TGCAGCGTTGAAGACAGGTTGGATGGCTACACCTTC